The clone carrying this T cell receptor beta chain was observed a single time. Germline V gives CDR1 MNHEY, CDR2 SVGAGI. The CDR3 loop spans 15 amino acids. The V and J ends lost 4 bases and 4 bases, in that order; junction bases with no gene match: 7. This entry is derived from a study of blood T cell repertoires in COVID-19. Study background: COVID-19 samples from acute and convalescent phases originated in the United States, Italy and Spain. Sample material is recorded as cDNA or gDNA derived from T cells, B-cell-depleted T cells, or PBMCs.

The authors' processing: By means of reference gene primer amplification, nucleated cell counts were estimated. The protocol was immunoSEQ multiplex PCR, while the TCRdb copy is restricted to in-frame clones and leaves out a portion. That table supplies the V and J calls and clone size; D and trimming were determined from the DNA. Altogether 210,000 or so clones are present, roughly nine tenths being singletons, with the ten largest covering roughly 2%. This receptor was taken from a woman aged 45-60 years with acute or convalescent COVID-19. This chain uses TRBV6-5 with TRBJ2-7; TRBD2 matches at 10 bases. Sequencing input: peripheral blood. The CDR3: CASSSYSTSGYEQYF. CDR3 nucleotides: TGTGCCAGCAGTTCCTATTCGACTAGCGGGTACGAGCAGTACTTC.